This section outlines one TCR beta chain sequence together with its context. Its specificity is not known. The sample comes from a study of PD-1 blockade in classical Hodgkin lymphoma. Points from the study as a whole: In newly diagnosed patients, baseline TCR diversity was reportedly below that of healthy donors. By C4D1, CD4+ diversity increased significantly, especially in complete responders.

Time point specified: cycle 4 day 1 (C4D1), after 6 weeks of nivolumab. Every patient experienced relapse after autologous stem cell transplantation, and brentuximab vedotin exposure varied. Best responses included complete response and partial response; otherwise, the best response was progressive disease. Germline CDR1 reads MNHEY; CDR2 reads SVGAGI. V shed 5 bases and J shed 5 bases, with 10 bases lying between them. This CDR3 has 12 residues. Profiling relied on immunoSEQ multiplex PCR, and the TCRdb table lists in-frame clones only, not all of them. Here the sample spans 6,600 or so clones, approximately 83% being singletons.

The V call is TRBV6-5, the J call TRBJ2-7; D gene unclear. This clonotype originated in a human donor with classical Hodgkin lymphoma. The sequenced sample was peripheral blood mononuclear cells (PBMCs), obtained before the fourth cycle of nivolumab. The CDR3 DNA reads as TGTGCCAGCAGTCTCACTAAGGACGAGCAGTACTTC. This translates into CASSLTKDEQYF.